Below are 10 T cell receptor beta chains sequenced from a single sample in a study of blood T cell repertoires in COVID-19. The assay was immunoSEQ multiplex PCR, and TCRdb's table has in-frame clones only and misses some. The table lists around 250,000 clones, roughly 90% of them singletons, with about 0.64% in the top ten. Sample: peripheral blood. The receptors were sampled from a human donor in a cohort sampled during active COVID-19.

V usage is TRBV4-3 and J usage is TRBJ2-7, with D unclear. Looked up from germline, CDR1 is LGHNA and CDR2 is YSLEER. CDR3 length equals 12 residues. With 1 base removed from V and 3 bases from J, the gap between germline ends came to 4 bases. The CDR3 is CASSQGSYEQYF. The CDR3, as DNA: TGCGCCAGCAGCCAAGGTAGCTACGAGCAGTACTTC.

This chain joins TRBV27 and TRBJ2-3; weak D call: TRBD2 (6 bases). CDR3 length: 17 amino acids. The germline V gene has CDR1 MNHEY and CDR2 SMNVEV (reference sequence). V lost 1 base to trimming and J lost 0 bases, with 14 bases between them. CDR3 in DNA: TGTGCCAGCAGTTTATACGTTGCGGGGTCTAGCACAGATACGCAGTATTTT. Translation: CASSLYVAGSSTDTQYF.

This sequence joins TRBV28 and TRBJ2-2; 7 bases are shared with TRBD2. The V gene's germline CDR1 is MDHEN and CDR2 SYDVKM. V lost 8 bases to trimming and J lost 5 bases; unmatched junction nucleotides: 5. The CDR3 is made up of 13 amino acids. Written as DNA, the CDR3 is TGTGCCAGCGGCGGGAGTGATACCGGGGAGCTGTTTTTT. The encoded protein is CASGGSDTGELFF. The full variable domain, its missing parts supplied by reference TRBV28 and TRBJ2-2, is DVKVTQSSRYLVKRTGEKVFLECVQDMDHENMFWYRQDPGLGLRLIYFSYDVKMKEKGDIPEGYSVSREKKERFSLILESASTNQTSMYLCASGGSDTGELFFGEGSRLTVL.

This clone has a handful of counts. The rearrangement uses TRBV24-1 and TRBJ2-7; the match to TRBD1 covers 8 bases. Germline V gene lookup returns CDR1 KGHDR and CDR2 SFDVKD. The CDR3 sequence is 12 residues long. After removal of 9 bases from V and 4 bases from J, the junction contained 4 bases not matched to a gene. CDR3 DNA sequence: TGTGCCACCGCGACAGGGGAGTACGAGCAGTACTTC. Amino acids: CATATGEYEQYF.

This rearrangement joins TRBV4-1 to TRBJ1-3; D call uncertain. Germline values: CDR1 MGHRA, CDR2 YSYEKL. Trimming took off 6 bases at V and 4 bases at J, with 13 bases between the two ends. CDR3 size: 14 residues. CDR3 DNA sequence: TGCGCCAGCAGTCTCCCGGCTAGAGGAAACACCATATATTTT. Translation gives CASSLPARGNTIYF.

The rearrangement joins TRBV5-6 to TRBJ2-6; a weak D match, TRBD1 (6 bases). Germline CDR1 is SGHDT and CDR2 is YYEEEE. The V gene lost 1 base and the J gene lost 4 bases, with 15 bases spanning the gap. This CDR3 contains 17 residues. The CDR3 sequence: CASSLRYRVGGANVLTF. CDR3 DNA: TGTGCCAGCAGCTTGAGGTACAGGGTAGGAGGGGCCAACGTCCTGACTTTC. Filled out from reference TRBV5-6 and TRBJ2-6, the complete variable domain reads DAGVTQSPTHLIKTRGQQVTLRCSPKSGHDTVSWYQQALGQGPQFIFQYYEEEERQRGNFPDRFSGHQFPNYSSELNVNALLLGDSALYLCASSLRYRVGGANVLTFGAGSRLTVL.

This chain links TRBV19 with TRBJ2-7; 10 bases agree with TRBD2. The CDR3 loop spans 16 amino acids. V lost 5 bases, J lost 0 bases, and 7 bases stayed unmatched. Germline lookup yields CDR1 LNHDA and CDR2 SQIVND (reference sequence). CDR3 in amino acids: CASSGVAGGASYEQYF. CDR3 DNA sequence: TGTGCCAGTAGTGGTGTAGCGGGGGGCGCCTCCTACGAGCAGTACTTC.

The V call is TRBV7-9, the J call TRBJ1-1; 9 nucleotides match TRBD1. The CDR3 is 16 amino acids. The J segment lost 1 base and the V segment lost 5 bases, leaving 8 bases of the junction unmatched. The germline CDR1 and CDR2 sequences are SEHNR and FQNEAQ (reference sequence). DNA for the CDR3: TGTGCCAGCAGCCCCAGACAGGGGGGGTGGAACACTGAAGCTTTCTTT. Its translation is CASSPRQGGWNTEAFF.

J is TRBJ1-2 and V is TRBV4-1; the D is unclear. Germline V gives CDR1 MGHRA, CDR2 YSYEKL. Trimming left V 0 bases short and J 0 bases short, with 23 bases between. This CDR3 has 20 amino acids. CDR3 coding DNA: TGCGCCAGCAGCCAAGATAGATTATTCGGCAGGCTTGTTACTAACTATGGCTACACCTTC. Residues: CASSQDRLFGRLVTNYGYTF.

This clone showed up just a few times. V and J are TRBV7-6 and TRBJ2-2; TRBD1 aligns across 7 bases. Unmatched junction bases numbered 6, after V lost 5 bases and J lost 6 bases. Germline CDR1 SGHVS, CDR2 FNYEAQ. The CDR3 is 14 amino acids. This CDR3 is CASSQQGIAGELFF. The CDR3 DNA reads as TGTGCCAGCAGCCAACAGGGGATCGCCGGGGAGCTGTTTTTT.